This TCR beta chain was documented in a study of shared clonotypes between healthy human individuals. Study conclusions and caveats: In several donors, 4.5% to 5.5% of naive CD4 clonotypes appeared in common. Tissues were not sampled, only blood, and their repertoires likely differ. Sorted-subset sequencing was shown by rarefaction to be incomplete despite large depth.

The CDR3 is 13 residues long. Trimming took off 5 bases at V and 2 bases at J, with 10 bases between the two ends. Germline values: CDR1 LNHDA, CDR2 SQIVND (reference sequence). Naive CD8 populations comprised CD45RO-negative cells positively selected for CCR7, excluding terminally differentiated effector memory CD45RA+ cells. The study drew its donors from healthy HIV-negative adults without recent acute infections or vaccinations. This table comes from immunoSEQ multiplex PCR, and its TCRdb copy is limited to in-frame clones, with some not included. This sample has some 2,000,000 clones; over 85% occur once, and the top ten carry roughly 1.1%. Notes on this clone: Antigen: not known.

This rearrangement joins TRBV19 to TRBJ2-7, with D possibly matching TRBD1 (6 bases). The sequencing sample was made of naive CD8+ T cells sorted from blood. The sequence came from a man aged 18 to 29 in good health. CDR3 region: CASSWRQAYEQYF. As DNA, the CDR3 is TGTGCCAGTAGTTGGAGACAGGCCTACGAGCAGTACTTC.